Sequencing of this T cell receptor (beta chain) was carried out in a study of OX40 agonist ivuxolimab in advanced cancers. On the study more broadly: An agonistic human IgG2 monoclonal antibody against OX40 (CD134) was given. Points from the study as a whole: In the expanded peripheral T cells, antigen specificity was never determined.

The V gene lost 2 bases and the J gene lost 1 base, with 9 bases spanning the gap. The CDR3 has 14 amino acids. Germline V gene sequence: CDR1 SGHRS, CDR2 YFSETQ. Regarding this clone: Its antigen is still unknown.

TCRdb's copy holds only in-frame clones and misses some; the assay was immunoSEQ multiplex PCR. The sample records roughly 95,000 clones, 85% to 90% being singletons. Here the sequenced sample was CD4+ or CD8+ T cells sorted from blood, taken in a trial of the OX40 agonist ivuxolimab. The sequence was obtained from an adult with an advanced solid tumor such as melanoma, head and neck, liver or kidney cancer. V and J are TRBV5-1 and TRBJ1-1; D gene ambiguous. The CDR3 spells CASSFSRRNTEAFF. In DNA, the CDR3 is TGCGCCAGCAGCTTTTCTCGAAGGAACACTGAAGCTTTCTTT.